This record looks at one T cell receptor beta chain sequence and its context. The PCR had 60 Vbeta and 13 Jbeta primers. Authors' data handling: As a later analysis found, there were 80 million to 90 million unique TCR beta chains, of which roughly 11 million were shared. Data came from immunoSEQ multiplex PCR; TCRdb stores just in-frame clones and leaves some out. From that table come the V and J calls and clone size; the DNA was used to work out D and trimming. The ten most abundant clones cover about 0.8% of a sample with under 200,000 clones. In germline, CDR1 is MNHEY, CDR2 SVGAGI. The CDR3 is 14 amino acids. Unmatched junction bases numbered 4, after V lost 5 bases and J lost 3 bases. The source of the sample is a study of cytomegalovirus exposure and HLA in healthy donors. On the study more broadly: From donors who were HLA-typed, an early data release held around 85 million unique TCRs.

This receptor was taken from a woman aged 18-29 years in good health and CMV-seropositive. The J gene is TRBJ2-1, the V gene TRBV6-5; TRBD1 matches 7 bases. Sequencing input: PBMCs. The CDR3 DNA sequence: TGTGCCAGCAGTGAACAGGGGTTCTACAATGAGCAGTTCTTC. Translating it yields CASSEQGFYNEQFF.